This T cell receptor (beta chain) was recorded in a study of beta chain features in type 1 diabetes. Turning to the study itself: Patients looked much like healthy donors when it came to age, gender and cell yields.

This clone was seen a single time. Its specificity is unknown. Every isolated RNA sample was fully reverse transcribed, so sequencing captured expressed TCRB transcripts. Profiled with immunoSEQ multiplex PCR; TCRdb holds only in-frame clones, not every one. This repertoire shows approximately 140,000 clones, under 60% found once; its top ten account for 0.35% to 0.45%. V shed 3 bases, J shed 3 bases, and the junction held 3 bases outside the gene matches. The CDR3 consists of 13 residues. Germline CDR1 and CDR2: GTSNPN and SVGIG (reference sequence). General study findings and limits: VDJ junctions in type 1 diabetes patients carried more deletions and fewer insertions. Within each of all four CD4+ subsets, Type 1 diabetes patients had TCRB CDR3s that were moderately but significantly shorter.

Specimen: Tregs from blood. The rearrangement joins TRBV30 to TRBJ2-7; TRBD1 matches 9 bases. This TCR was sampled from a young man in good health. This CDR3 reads CAWRDRGYYEQYF. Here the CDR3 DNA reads TGTGCCTGGAGGGACAGGGGATACTACGAGCAGTACTTC.